This T cell receptor (beta chain) originates from a study of identical twins. Study-wide points: Out-of-frame alpha sequences that twins shared showed excess low generation probability. Surplus twin overlap in beta out-of-frame sequences was less pronounced. The conclusions drew on cross-sectional statistical analysis instead of tracking the same donors.

One entry per CDR3 protein results from TCRdb running MiXCR on the 5' RACE reads. The sample shows hundreds of thousands of distinct CDR3 sequences, more than 9% of them seen only once. This clonotype was observed at least ten times. The antigen remains undetermined. V shed 0 bases and J shed 0 bases, with 9 bases lying between them. Germline V gives CDR1 SGHNT, CDR2 YENEEA. The CDR3 loop spans 16 amino acids. The same sample was also used in a study of yellow fever vaccine responses in identical twins. As reported in that work: In identical twins, vaccine T cell responses appeared partly shared and partly individual.

The clonotype originates from a woman under 30 in good health. The rearrangement joins TRBV11-3 to TRBJ2-1; a possible D gene is TRBD2 (5 bases). The sample taken for sequencing was CD8+ T cells sorted from blood. CDR3 amino acids: CASSLEAASSYNEQFF. Here the CDR3 DNA reads TGTGCCAGCAGCTTAGAAGCGGCAAGCTCCTACAATGAGCAGTTCTTC.